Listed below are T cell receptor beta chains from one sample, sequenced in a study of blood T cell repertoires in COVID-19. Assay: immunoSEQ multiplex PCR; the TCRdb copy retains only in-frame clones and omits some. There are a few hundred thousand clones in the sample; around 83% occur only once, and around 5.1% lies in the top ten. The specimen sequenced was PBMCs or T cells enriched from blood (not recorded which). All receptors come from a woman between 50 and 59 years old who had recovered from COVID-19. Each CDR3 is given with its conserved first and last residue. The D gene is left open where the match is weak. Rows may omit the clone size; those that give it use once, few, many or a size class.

DNA: TGTGCCAGTACAGCTGCGGACAGGAGGTCTGGGGCCAACGTCCTGACTTTC; CDR3: CASTAADRRSGANVLTF; J: TRBJ2-6; V: TRBV19; D: TRBD1; size: .
DNA: TGTGCCAGCAGTTTGAAAAGGACGGACAGGGCTTTCTTT; CDR3: CASSLKRTDRAFF; J: TRBJ1-1; V: TRBV12-3/TRBV12-4; D: TRBD1; size: .
DNA: TGTGCCAGCAGCTTGAGCCCGAACCCCACAGATACGCAGTATTTT; CDR3: CASSLSPNPTDTQYF; J: TRBJ2-3; V: TRBV7-3; D: .; size: .
DNA: TGTGCCAGCCGCTCAGGGCAGTTAGGAAAACTGTTTTTT; CDR3: CASRSGQLGKLFF; J: TRBJ1-4; V: TRBV7-2; D: .; size: .
DNA: TGTGCCAGCAGTCTTGCCCTAAAACAGCCCCAGCATTTT; CDR3: CASSLALKQPQHF; J: TRBJ1-5; V: TRBV6-5; D: .; size: .
DNA: TGTGCCAGCAGCTTGACGGGACAGGGCTATGGCTACACCTTC; CDR3: CASSLTGQGYGYTF; J: TRBJ1-2; V: TRBV5-4; D: TRBD1; size: .
DNA: TGCGCCAGCAGCCAAGATAGCCGACCGAAGAATGAAAAACTGTTTTTT; CDR3: CASSQDSRPKNEKLFF; J: TRBJ1-4; V: TRBV4-3; D: .; size: .
DNA: TGCGCCAGCAGCTTAAACCCGGGACAGGGGGCTGAAGCTTTCTTT; CDR3: CASSLNPGQGAEAFF; J: TRBJ1-1; V: TRBV5-1; D: TRBD1; size: .
DNA: TGTGCCAGCAGCTACCAGGGACTAGCGGGAGGGGAGCAGTACTTC; CDR3: CASSYQGLAGGEQYF; J: TRBJ2-7; V: TRBV6-5; D: TRBD2; size: .
DNA: TGCGCCAGCAGCTTGACCCCCGGGGGCACTGAAGCTTTCTTT; CDR3: CASSLTPGGTEAFF; J: TRBJ1-1; V: TRBV5-1; D: .; size: .
DNA: TGTGCCTGGGCTGCGGGGGGAAACACCATATATTTT; CDR3: CAWAAGGNTIYF; J: TRBJ1-3; V: TRBV30; D: .; size: .
DNA: TGTGCCAGCAGCGTCCAGGGGGCAGGCACTGAAGCTTTCTTT; CDR3: CASSVQGAGTEAFF; J: TRBJ1-1; V: TRBV9; D: TRBD1; size: .
DNA: TGTGCCAGCAGTTCAACAGGGGGTCGTGGGTCCGAGCAGTACTTC; CDR3: CASSSTGGRGSEQYF; J: TRBJ2-7; V: TRBV27; D: TRBD1; size: .
DNA: TGCAGCGTTGGACAGGGGAGGAATGAGCAGTTCTTC; CDR3: CSVGQGRNEQFF; J: TRBJ2-1; V: TRBV29-1; D: TRBD1; size: .
DNA: TGTGCCAGCCGCGGTTTTCGAACGGGACTAGCGGGACCCACTAGCACAGATACGCAGTATTTT; CDR3: CASRGFRTGLAGPTSTDTQYF; J: TRBJ2-3; V: TRBV18; D: TRBD2; size: .
DNA: TGTGCCAGCAGCTTAGCGCCGGGACTAGCGGGCTACACCTTC; CDR3: CASSLAPGLAGYTF; J: TRBJ1-2; V: TRBV7-2; D: .; size: .
DNA: TGTGCCAGCAGAACCCAGGGGGCAGGGAACTATGGCTACACCTTC; CDR3: CASRTQGAGNYGYTF; J: TRBJ1-2; V: TRBV27; D: TRBD1; size: .
DNA: TGTGCCAGCAGCTTGCTAAACTATGGCTACACCTTC; CDR3: CASSLLNYGYTF; J: TRBJ1-2; V: TRBV5-6; D: .; size: .
DNA: TGTGCCAGCAGTCCGACAGGGAACACTGAAGCTTTCTTT; CDR3: CASSPTGNTEAFF; J: TRBJ1-1; V: TRBV11-3; D: .; size: .
DNA: TGTGCCAGCAGCCCTACCACAGGCGCAGGAAACACCATATATTTT; CDR3: CASSPTTGAGNTIYF; J: TRBJ1-3; V: TRBV7-9; D: .; size: .
DNA: TGTGCCAGCAGCCGGCAGGGGGGACGCACAGATACGCAGTATTTT; CDR3: CASSRQGGRTDTQYF; J: TRBJ2-3; V: TRBV4-2; D: .; size: .
DNA: TGTGCCAGCAGCTTAAGGGCAGGCGGGCAGCCCCAGCATTTT; CDR3: CASSLRAGGQPQHF; J: TRBJ1-5; V: TRBV7-9; D: .; size: once
DNA: TGTGCCATCACCGACTTCACAGATACGCAGTATTTT; CDR3: CAITDFTDTQYF; J: TRBJ2-3; V: TRBV10-3; D: .; size: .
DNA: TGCGCCAGCAGACAGAGGATTTTAGCGGGAGGGGGTATAGTCAGCAATGAGCAGTTCTTC; CDR3: CASRQRILAGGGIVSNEQFF; J: TRBJ2-1; V: TRBV4-3; D: TRBD2; size: .
DNA: TGTGCCAGCAGCTCTACAGGGATTAGGGTTTACGAGCAGTACTTC; CDR3: CASSSTGIRVYEQYF; J: TRBJ2-7; V: TRBV5-4; D: .; size: few
DNA: TGTGCCAGCAGCCAGCTAGCGGGGCACGGGAACACTGAAGCTTTCTTT; CDR3: CASSQLAGHGNTEAFF; J: TRBJ1-1; V: TRBV4-2; D: .; size: .
DNA: TGTGCCAGCAGCTCGGGACTACCAGGAAATTCACCCCTCCACTTT; CDR3: CASSSGLPGNSPLHF; J: TRBJ1-6; V: TRBV5-4; D: .; size: .
DNA: TGTGGGGCAGGGTACACTGAAGCTTTCTTT; CDR3: CGAGYTEAFF; J: TRBJ1-1; V: TRBV30; D: .; size: .
DNA: TGTGCCAGCAGTGCGTTCGGACAGGGCAATCAGCCCCAGCATTTT; CDR3: CASSAFGQGNQPQHF; J: TRBJ1-5; V: TRBV27; D: TRBD1; size: .
DNA: TGTGCCAGCAGGGCCCTAGCGGGGTCCACCGGGGAGCTGTTTTTT; CDR3: CASRALAGSTGELFF; J: TRBJ2-2; V: TRBV5-4; D: TRBD2; size: .
DNA: TGTGCCAGCAGTTTACAGGGGACTAGCGGGACCGCCGAGCAGTACTTC; CDR3: CASSLQGTSGTAEQYF; J: TRBJ2-7; V: TRBV28; D: TRBD2; size: once
DNA: TGTGCCAGCAGCTTAGTGGCGACAGGGGGAACTGAAGCTTTCTTT; CDR3: CASSLVATGGTEAFF; J: TRBJ1-1; V: TRBV11-3; D: TRBD1; size: .
DNA: TGCAGCTATATGACAGGGGAGAGGGAAAAACTGTTTTTT; CDR3: CSYMTGEREKLFF; J: TRBJ1-4; V: TRBV29-1; D: TRBD1; size: .
DNA: TGTGCCAGCAGTTCCAAGCGGGGGGGCCACTTTTTGAGGGCCGGGGAGCTGTTTTTT; CDR3: CASSSKRGGHFLRAGELFF; J: TRBJ2-2; V: TRBV6-2/TRBV6-3; D: TRBD2; size: .
DNA: TGCGCCAGCAGCCAGGGACAGAACACTGAAGCTTTCTTT; CDR3: CASSQGQNTEAFF; J: TRBJ1-1; V: TRBV4-3; D: .; size: .
DNA: TGTGCCAGCAGCCAAGAAGGGACAGGGGTCTACGAGCAGTACTTC; CDR3: CASSQEGTGVYEQYF; J: TRBJ2-7; V: TRBV4-2; D: TRBD1; size: .
DNA: TGTGCCAGCAGCTTAGCCCGGGGTAGTGGCTACACCTTC; CDR3: CASSLARGSGYTF; J: TRBJ1-2; V: TRBV11-2; D: .; size: .
DNA: TGTGCCAGCAGTTTAGGACAGGGGGTGAGCAATCAGCCCCAGCATTTT; CDR3: CASSLGQGVSNQPQHF; J: TRBJ1-5; V: TRBV27; D: TRBD1; size: .
DNA: TGTGCCAGCAGGGAAGAGTGGAGCTCCTACAATGAGCAGTTCTTC; CDR3: CASREEWSSYNEQFF; J: TRBJ2-1; V: TRBV11-1; D: .; size: .
DNA: TGCGCCAGCAGCTTGGGGCTAGACTCAATGATGAACACTGAAGCTTTCTTT; CDR3: CASSLGLDSMMNTEAFF; J: TRBJ1-1; V: TRBV5-1; D: .; size: once